These 27 T cell receptor beta chains share one sample of origin, sequenced in a study of T cell repertoires in ileal Crohn's disease. Stated time point: proximal margin of the surgical specimen (macroscopically non-inflamed). Data came from immunoSEQ multiplex PCR; TCRdb stores just in-frame clones and leaves some out. This sample has roughly 3,000 clones, with around nine tenths found just once. The specimen sequenced was ileal tissue. These receptor sequences come from an adult with Crohn's disease.

The rearrangement joins TRBV7-7 to TRBJ2-3; D is possibly TRBD1 (6 bases). The CDR3 is 17 amino acids. The V end lost 5 bases, the J end lost 0 bases, and 18 bases lay between the germline ends. CDR1 is SSHAT, CDR2 FNYEAQ, per germline (reference sequence). This CDR3 reads CASSLLTGILSTDTQYF. DNA for the CDR3: TGTGCCAGCAGCCTATTAACAGGGATTCTGAGCACAGATACGCAGTATTTT.

Remarks on this clone: Other nucleotide sequences from this sample produce the same CDR3. This sequence joins TRBV9 and TRBJ2-7; 8 positions match TRBD1. V lost 4 bases, J lost 2 bases, and 5 bases stayed unmatched. CDR1 SGDLS and CDR2 YYNGEE come from the germline V gene. This CDR3 comprises 14 residues. The CDR3 DNA follows: TGTGCCAGCAGCCCCGGACAGGGCGCCTACGAGCAGTACTTC. Residues: CASSPGQGAYEQYF.

The CDR3 protein is CASSLLGTQYGYTF. CDR3 bases: TGTGCCAGCAGCTTGCTCGGGACACAGTATGGCTACACCTTC. This chain connects TRBV7-6 to TRBJ1-2; D might be TRBD1 (6 bases). Trimming shortened V by 3 bases and J by 5 bases, and 13 bases separated the two germline ends. The germline V gene encodes CDR1 SGHVS and CDR2 FNYEAQ. The CDR3 is 14 residues long.

The gene calls are TRBV21-1 and TRBJ1-1. TRBV21-1 is labeled a pseudogene. This CDR3 is 14 amino acids long. The CDR3 is CASSRYTIRTEAFF. For the CDR3, the DNA is TGTGCCAGCAGTCGCTACACAATTCGCACTGAAGCTTTCTTT.

The chain combines TRBV2 with TRBJ2-7, with D unresolved. Trimming shortened V by 6 bases and J by 4 bases, and 13 bases separated the two germline ends. Germline V gene data show CDR1 as SNHLY and CDR2 as FYNNEI. This CDR3 contains 13 residues. The chain's CDR3 is CASRGFGLYEQYF. In nucleotides, the CDR3 is TGTGCCAGCAGGGGTTTCGGGCTGTACGAGCAGTACTTC.

The chain combines TRBV28 with TRBJ2-3; maybe TRBD1 (7 bases). Trimming took 1 base from V and 5 from J, leaving 10 bases between them. The CDR3 consists of 14 residues. CDR1 is MDHEN, CDR2 SYDVKM, per germline. CDR3 nucleotides: TGTGCCAGCAGTTTATTCAGGGGGGTAGATACGCAGTATTTT. Translation: CASSLFRGVDTQYF.

The chain couples TRBV27 to TRBJ2-2; 10 nucleotides agree with TRBD2. Germline-derived CDR1 and CDR2 are MNHEY and SMNVEV (reference sequence). V lost 5 bases, J lost 5 bases, and 5 bases stayed unmatched. The CDR3 loop spans 15 amino acids. The CDR3 DNA reads TGTGCCAGCAGTAGAGCGGGAGGGCCTACCGGGGAGCTGTTTTTT. Residues: CASSRAGGPTGELFF.

The chain has TRBV9 and TRBJ2-7; tentative D call: TRBD2 (5 bases). CDR3 size: 14 residues. Germline values: CDR1 SGDLS, CDR2 YYNGEE. V was cut by 0 bases and J by 6 bases, with 13 bases left in between. The CDR3 DNA follows: TGTGCCAGCAGCGTAGGTGTGTCCGGGATCGAGCAGTACTTC. The encoded protein is CASSVGVSGIEQYF.

The chain combines TRBV6-5 with TRBJ1-2; 9 bases are a match to TRBD1. The CDR3 loop spans 14 amino acids. Germline CDR1 is MNHEY and CDR2 is SVGAGI. V dropped 9 bases and J dropped 7; count of bases not matched to a gene: 12. CDR3 DNA sequence: TGTGCCAGTGGAGAGGACAGGGGTCTTCGTGGCTACACCTTC. It codes for CASGEDRGLRGYTF.

V usage is TRBV19 and J usage is TRBJ2-5; 10 positions agree with TRBD2. The CDR3 is 15 amino acids. Germline-derived CDR1 and CDR2 are LNHDA and SQIVND (reference sequence). V lost 5 bases, J lost 2 bases, and 5 bases stayed unmatched. In nucleotides, the CDR3 is TGTGCCAGTAGTGTAGGACTAGCGGTGCAAGAGACCCAGTACTTC. Its translation is CASSVGLAVQETQYF. The full variable domain, in which reference TRBV19 and TRBJ2-5 provide the parts outside the CDR3, is DGGITQSPKYLFRKEGQNVTLSCEQNLNHDAMYWYRQDPGQGLRLIYYSQIVNDFQKGDIAEGYSVSREKKESFPLTVTSAQKNPTAFYLCASSVGLAVQETQYFGPGTRLLVL.

The chain is built from TRBV30 and TRBJ2-3; D gene unclear. Trimming took 0 bases from V and 4 from J, leaving 20 bases between them. From germline, CDR1 is GTSNPN and CDR2 SVGIG (reference sequence). This CDR3 is built from 17 residues. The CDR3 sequence: CAWSVGMPLLGPDTQYF. The CDR3 DNA reads as TGTGCCTGGAGTGTTGGTATGCCGCTCTTAGGGCCAGATACGCAGTATTTT. Full variable domain (remainder filled in from reference TRBV30 and TRBJ2-3): SQTIHQWPATLVQPVGSPLSLECTVEGTSNPNLYWYRQAAGRGLQLLFYSVGIGQISSEVPQNLSASRPQDRQFILSSKKLLLSDSGFYLCAWSVGMPLLGPDTQYFGPGTRLTVL.

This chain links TRBV5-5 with TRBJ1-5, with D hard to call. Trimming cost V 2 bases and J 8 bases, with 8 bases left between them. The CDR3 loop spans 12 amino acids. Germline V gives CDR1 SGHKS, CDR2 YYEKEE (reference sequence). This CDR3 reads CASSFNNEPQHF. DNA for the CDR3: TGTGCCAGCAGCTTTAATAACGAGCCCCAGCATTTT.

As DNA, the CDR3 is TGCGCCAGCAGCCCGAGACTAGCGGGAGGGCTGAACTACGAGCAGTACTTC. Translation gives CASSPRLAGGLNYEQYF. The rearrangement links TRBV5-1 to TRBJ2-7; 14 nucleotides line up with TRBD2. The CDR3 contains 17 residues. The germline CDR1 and CDR2 sequences are SGHRS and YFSETQ. The V and J ends lost 4 bases and 3 bases, in that order; junction bases with no gene match: 9. Supplemented by reference TRBV5-1 and TRBJ2-7, the full variable domain reads KAGVTQTPRYLIKTRGQQVTLSCSPISGHRSVSWYQQTPGQGLQFLFEYFSETQRNKGNFPGRFSGRQFSNSRSEMNVSTLELGDSALYLCASSPRLAGGLNYEQYFGPGTRLTVT.

This chain uses TRBV27 with TRBJ1-5, with no clear D. The germline CDR1 and CDR2 sequences are MNHEY and SMNVEV (reference sequence). The V gene lost 5 bases and the J gene lost 4 bases, with 12 bases spanning the gap. This CDR3 spans 14 amino acids. As DNA, the CDR3 is TGTGCCAGCAGTCTCTCGGGAGGGAATCAGCCCCAGCATTTT. Translated: CASSLSGGNQPQHF.

This clone has just one count. The chain combines TRBV5-1 with TRBJ1-2; D possibly corresponds to TRBD1 (6 bases). The ends were cut back, 4 bases at V and 7 bases at J, with 14 bases in the middle. CDR1 SGHRS and CDR2 YFSETQ come from the germline V gene. The CDR3 loop spans 13 amino acids. CDR3 DNA: TGCGCCAGCAGCCCCTTGGGGGCGCTTGGCTACACCTTC. It specifies CASSPLGALGYTF.

J is TRBJ2-7 and V is TRBV30, with 9 bases lining up with TRBD1. CDR3 length: 15 amino acids. Germline CDR1 is GTSNPN and CDR2 is SVGIG (reference sequence). Trimming cost V 0 bases and J 6 bases; bases outside gene matches: 9. For the CDR3, the DNA is TGTGCCTGGAGTGTTTTAAGGACAGGGGCGAGCGAGCAGTACTTC. Translation gives CAWSVLRTGASEQYF. The variable domain in full, with the rest retrieved from reference TRBV30 and TRBJ2-7, is SQTIHQWPATLVQPVGSPLSLECTVEGTSNPNLYWYRQAAGRGLQLLFYSVGIGQISSEVPQNLSASRPQDRQFILSSKKLLLSDSGFYLCAWSVLRTGASEQYFGPGTRLTVT.

The chain carries TRBV27 and TRBJ2-7; D is unresolved. The germline gives CDR1 MNHEY, CDR2 SMNVEV (reference sequence). This CDR3 is built from 14 residues. The V and J ends lost 4 bases and 0 bases respectively, with 10 bases between them. The CDR3 region has the DNA TGTGCCAGCAGTTCGTCGACGGCCTCCTACGAGCAGTACTTC. Amino acids: CASSSSTASYEQYF.

The chain joins TRBV7-8 to TRBJ1-1; no clear D gene. V was clipped by 3 bases and J by 1 base, with 9 bases between them. This CDR3 is 14 amino acids long. Per the germline V gene, CDR1 is SGHVS and CDR2 is FQNEAQ. CDR3 DNA sequence: TGTGCCAGCAGCTTCGGTGCGAGGAACACTGAAGCTTTCTTT. Amino acids: CASSFGARNTEAFF. The variable domain in full, completed from reference TRBV7-8 and TRBJ1-1, reads GAGVSQSPRYKVAKRGQDVALRCDPISGHVSLFWYQQALGQGPEFLTYFQNEAQLDKSGLPSDRFFAERPEGSVSTLKIQRTQQEDSAVYLCASSFGARNTEAFFGQGTRLTVV.

The rearrangement uses TRBV18 and TRBJ2-7; perhaps TRBD2 as D (6 bases). CDR3 length equals 14 residues. V was cut by 11 bases and J by 0 bases, with 17 bases left in between. CDR1 KGHSH and CDR2 LQKENI come from the germline V gene. CDR3 sequence: CAFTGDTFSYEQYF. In nucleotides, the CDR3 is TGTGCCTTTACGGGGGATACCTTCTCCTACGAGCAGTACTTC.

The rearrangement uses TRBV9 and TRBJ1-5, with D uncertain. The CDR3 spans 16 residues. Between the trimmed V and J ends, which lost 0 bases and 6 bases, there was a span of 16 bases. Germline CDR1 is SGDLS and CDR2 is YYNGEE. The DNA for the CDR3 is TGTGCCAGCAGCGTAGGCGGGGAGGGTATGGGTCAGCCCCAGCATTTT. Amino acids: CASSVGGEGMGQPQHF.

The chain uses TRBV7-3 and TRBJ2-2; TRBD2 aligns across 11 bases. This CDR3 has 16 amino acids. From germline, CDR1 is SGHTA and CDR2 FQGTGA. The ends lost 6 bases at V and 6 bases at J; junction bases unmatched: 9. The CDR3, as DNA: TGTGCCAGCAGTCGGGAAAGACTAGCGGGGCCCGGGGAGCTGTTTTTT. Translating gives CASSRERLAGPGELFF.

The chain has TRBV7-9 and TRBJ2-2; TRBD1 matches 9 bases. There are 15 residues in the CDR3. Germline CDR1 reads SEHNR; CDR2 reads FQNEAQ (reference sequence). The trim removed 3 bases at V and 4 bases at J, leaving 3 bases unmatched. CDR3 sequence (DNA): TGTGCCAGCAGCTTGACAGGGGGTTTCACCGGGGAGCTGTTTTTT. It is translated as CASSLTGGFTGELFF.

J is TRBJ1-5 and V is TRBV28; D uncertain. This CDR3 comprises 15 residues. V was clipped by 2 bases and J by 6 bases, with 14 bases between them. Germline CDR1 reads MDHEN; CDR2 reads SYDVKM. The chain's CDR3 is CASSLPNFASQPQHF. CDR3 nucleotide sequence: TGTGCCAGCAGTTTACCTAATTTTGCAAGTCAGCCCCAGCATTTT. The full variable domain, completed using reference TRBV28 and TRBJ1-5, is DVKVTQSSRYLVKRTGEKVFLECVQDMDHENMFWYRQDPGLGLRLIYFSYDVKMKEKGDIPEGYSVSREKKERFSLILESASTNQTSMYLCASSLPNFASQPQHFGDGTRLSIL.

V usage is TRBV9 and J usage is TRBJ2-1; 7 bases line up with TRBD2. Unmatched junction bases numbered 13, after V lost 6 bases and J lost 10 bases. The CDR3 totals 14 residues. Germline values: CDR1 SGDLS, CDR2 YYNGEE. This CDR3 reads CASNSGTTTKEQFF. CDR3 DNA: TGTGCCAGCAACAGCGGGACCACAACTAAAGAGCAGTTCTTC.

This chain connects TRBV7-9 to TRBJ2-7; the D gene is possibly TRBD2 (6 bases). The CDR3 has 17 amino acids. V was pared by 1 base and J by 0 bases, with 16 bases between. Germline V CDR1 and CDR2: SEHNR, FQNEAQ (reference sequence). This chain's CDR3 is CASSLVARVGGSYEQYF. DNA of the CDR3: TGTGCCAGCAGCTTAGTGGCCCGGGTGGGAGGCTCCTACGAGCAGTACTTC.

As concerns this clone: The CDR3 carries no conserved terminal phenylalanine or tryptophan, so it likely arises from a read error. The chain employs TRBV11-2 and TRBJ1-2, with D possibly TRBD1 on 6 matching bases. Germline V gene data show CDR1 as SGHAT and CDR2 as FQNNGV. V was shortened by 3 bases and J by 2 bases, with 10 bases between the two germline ends. The CDR3 has 14 amino acids. The CDR3 region has the DNA TGTGCCAGCAGCTTCGATACAGGGAACTATGGCTACACCCTC. Protein product: CASSFDTGNYGYTL.

This clone occurred once. The V and J genes are TRBV6-5 and TRBJ1-4; TRBD1 matches 8 bases. Trimming took 2 bases from V and 8 from J; bases not matched to a gene: 10. Germline V lookup: CDR1 MNHEY, CDR2 SVGAGI. The CDR3 runs to 16 residues. The CDR3 is CASSYARTGPSEKLFF. In nucleotides, the CDR3 is TGTGCCAGCAGTTACGCCAGGACAGGGCCATCCGAAAAACTGTTTTTT.